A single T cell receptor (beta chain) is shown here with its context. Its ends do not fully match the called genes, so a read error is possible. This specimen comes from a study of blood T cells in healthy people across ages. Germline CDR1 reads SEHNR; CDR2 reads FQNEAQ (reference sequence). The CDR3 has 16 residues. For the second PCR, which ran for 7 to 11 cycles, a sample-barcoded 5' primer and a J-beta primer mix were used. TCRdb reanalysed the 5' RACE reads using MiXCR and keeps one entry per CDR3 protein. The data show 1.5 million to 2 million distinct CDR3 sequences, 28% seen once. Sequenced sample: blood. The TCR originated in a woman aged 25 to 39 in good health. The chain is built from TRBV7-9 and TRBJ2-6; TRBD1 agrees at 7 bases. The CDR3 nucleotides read TGTGCCTGCAGCTCCGACAGGGTCTCTGGGGCCAACGTCCTGACTTTC. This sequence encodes CACSSDRVSGANVLTF.